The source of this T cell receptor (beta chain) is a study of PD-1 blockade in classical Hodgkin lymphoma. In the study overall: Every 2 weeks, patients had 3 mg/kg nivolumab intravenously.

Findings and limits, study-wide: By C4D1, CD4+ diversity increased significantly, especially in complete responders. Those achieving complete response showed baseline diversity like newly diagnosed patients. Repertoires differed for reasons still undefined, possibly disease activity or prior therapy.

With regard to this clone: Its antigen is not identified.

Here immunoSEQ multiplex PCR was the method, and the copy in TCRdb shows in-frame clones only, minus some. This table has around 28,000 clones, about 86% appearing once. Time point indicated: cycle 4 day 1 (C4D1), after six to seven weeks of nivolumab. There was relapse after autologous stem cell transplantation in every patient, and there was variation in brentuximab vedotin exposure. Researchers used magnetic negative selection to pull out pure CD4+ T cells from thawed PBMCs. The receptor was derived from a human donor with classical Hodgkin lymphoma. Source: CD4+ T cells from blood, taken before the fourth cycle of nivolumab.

The CDR3 is CASSLGVTLGQETQYF. CDR3 DNA: TGTGCCAGCAGCTTAGGGGTAACACTCGGCCAAGAGACCCAGTACTTC. The rearrangement links TRBV5-6 to TRBJ2-5, with D perhaps TRBD1 (5 bases). In germline, CDR1 is SGHDT, CDR2 YYEEEE. Trimming cost V 2 bases and J 1 base, with 15 bases left between them. The CDR3 is 16 amino acids. The complete variable domain, with remaining parts taken from reference TRBV5-6 and TRBJ2-5, reads DAGVTQSPTHLIKTRGQQVTLRCSPKSGHDTVSWYQQALGQGPQFIFQYYEEEERQRGNFPDRFSGHQFPNYSSELNVNALLLGDSALYLCASSLGVTLGQETQYFGPGTRLLVL.